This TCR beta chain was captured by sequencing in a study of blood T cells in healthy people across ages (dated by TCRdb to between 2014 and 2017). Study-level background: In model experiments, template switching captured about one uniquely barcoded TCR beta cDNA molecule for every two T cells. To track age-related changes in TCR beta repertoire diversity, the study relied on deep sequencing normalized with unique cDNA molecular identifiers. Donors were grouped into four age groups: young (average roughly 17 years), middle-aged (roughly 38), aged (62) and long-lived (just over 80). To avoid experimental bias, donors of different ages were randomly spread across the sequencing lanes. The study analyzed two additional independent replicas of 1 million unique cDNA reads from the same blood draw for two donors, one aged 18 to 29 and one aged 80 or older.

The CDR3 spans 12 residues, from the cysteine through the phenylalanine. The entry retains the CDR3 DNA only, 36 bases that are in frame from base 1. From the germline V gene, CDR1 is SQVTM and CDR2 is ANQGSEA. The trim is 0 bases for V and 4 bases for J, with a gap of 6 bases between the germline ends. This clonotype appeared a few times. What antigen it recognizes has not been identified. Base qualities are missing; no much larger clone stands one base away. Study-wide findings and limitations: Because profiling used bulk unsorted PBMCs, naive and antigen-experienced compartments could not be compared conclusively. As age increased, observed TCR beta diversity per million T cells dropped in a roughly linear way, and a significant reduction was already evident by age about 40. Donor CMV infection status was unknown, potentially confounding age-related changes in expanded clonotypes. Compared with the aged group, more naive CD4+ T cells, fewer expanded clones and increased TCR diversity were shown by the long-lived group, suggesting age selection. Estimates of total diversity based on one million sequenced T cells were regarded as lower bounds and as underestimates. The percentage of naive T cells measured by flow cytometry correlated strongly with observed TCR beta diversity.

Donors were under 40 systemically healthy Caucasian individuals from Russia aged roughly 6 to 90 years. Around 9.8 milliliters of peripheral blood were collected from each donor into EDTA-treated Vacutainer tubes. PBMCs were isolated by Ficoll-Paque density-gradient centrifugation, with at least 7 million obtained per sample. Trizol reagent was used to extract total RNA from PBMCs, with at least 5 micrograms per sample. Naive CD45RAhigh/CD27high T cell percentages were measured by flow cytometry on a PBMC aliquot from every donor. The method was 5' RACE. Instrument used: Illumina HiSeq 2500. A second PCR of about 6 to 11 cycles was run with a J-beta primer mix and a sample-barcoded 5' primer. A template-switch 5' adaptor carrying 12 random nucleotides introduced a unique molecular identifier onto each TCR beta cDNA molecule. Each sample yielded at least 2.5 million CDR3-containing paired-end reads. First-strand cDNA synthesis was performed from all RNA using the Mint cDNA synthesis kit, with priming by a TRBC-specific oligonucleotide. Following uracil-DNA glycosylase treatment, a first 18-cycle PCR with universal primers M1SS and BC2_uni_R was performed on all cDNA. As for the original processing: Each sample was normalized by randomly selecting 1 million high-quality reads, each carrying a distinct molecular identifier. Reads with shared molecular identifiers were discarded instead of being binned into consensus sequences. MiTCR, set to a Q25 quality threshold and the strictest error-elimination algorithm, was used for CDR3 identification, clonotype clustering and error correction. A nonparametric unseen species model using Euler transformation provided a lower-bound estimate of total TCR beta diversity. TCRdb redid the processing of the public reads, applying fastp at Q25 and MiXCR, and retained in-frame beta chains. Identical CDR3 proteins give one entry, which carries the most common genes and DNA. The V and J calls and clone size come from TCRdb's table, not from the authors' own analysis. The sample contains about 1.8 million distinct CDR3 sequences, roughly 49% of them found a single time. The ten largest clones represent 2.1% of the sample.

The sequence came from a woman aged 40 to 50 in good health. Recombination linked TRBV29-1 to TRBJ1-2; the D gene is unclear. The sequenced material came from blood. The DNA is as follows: TGCAGCGTTGAAGAGGGCACCTATGGCTACACCTTC. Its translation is CSVEEGTYGYTF.